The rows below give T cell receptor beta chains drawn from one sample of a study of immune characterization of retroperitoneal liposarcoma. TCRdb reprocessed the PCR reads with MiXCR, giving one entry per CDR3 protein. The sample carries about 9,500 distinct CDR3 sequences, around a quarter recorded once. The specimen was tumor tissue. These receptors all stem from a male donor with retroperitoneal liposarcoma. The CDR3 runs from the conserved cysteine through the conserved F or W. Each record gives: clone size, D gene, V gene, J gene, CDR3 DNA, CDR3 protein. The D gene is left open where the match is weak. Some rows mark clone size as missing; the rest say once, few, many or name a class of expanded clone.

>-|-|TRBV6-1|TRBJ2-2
TGTGCCAGCAGCAAGGGGGGAATGGCCCAAACCGGGGAGCTGTTTTTT
CASSKGGMAQTGELFF
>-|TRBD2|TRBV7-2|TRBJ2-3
TGTGCCAGCAGCTTACTAGCGGGGGGGCCAGATACGCAGTATTTT
CASSLLAGGPDTQYF
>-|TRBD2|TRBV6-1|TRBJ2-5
TGTGCCAGCAGTGAACTAGCGGGGGGCCAAGAGACCCAGTACTTC
CASSELAGGQETQYF
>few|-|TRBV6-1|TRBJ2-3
TGTGCCAGCAGTCCCTCTCCGGACAGACCTAGCACAGATACGCAGTATTTT
CASSPSPDRPSTDTQYF
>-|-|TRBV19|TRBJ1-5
TGTGCCAGCAGCCTGGGTGGGCGGGGCCAGCCCCAGCATTTT
CASSLGGRGQPQHF
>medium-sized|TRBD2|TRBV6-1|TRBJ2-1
TGTGCCAGCCGGGCGGGACTAGTCCTCTACAATGAGCAGTTCTTC
CASRAGLVLYNEQFF
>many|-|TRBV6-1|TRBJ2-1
TGTGCCAGCAGTGAACGGGGGGCGTTGGCCGAGCAGTTCTTC
CASSERGALAEQFF
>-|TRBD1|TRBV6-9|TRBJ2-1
TGTGCCAGCAGTTATCGGACAGGGGGCTCCTACGAGCAGTTCTTC
CASSYRTGGSYEQFF
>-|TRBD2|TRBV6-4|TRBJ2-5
TGTGCCAGCAGTCGACTAGCGGGAGTAGGTAATGAGCAGTACTTC
CASSRLAGVGNEQYF
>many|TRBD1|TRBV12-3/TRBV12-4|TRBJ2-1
TGTGCCAGCAGTTCGCCGGGACAGGCGGACGAGCAGTTCTTC
CASSSPGQADEQFF
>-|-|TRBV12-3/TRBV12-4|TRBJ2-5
TGTGCCAGCAGTTCAGGGCAAGAGACCCAGTACTTC
CASSSGQETQYF
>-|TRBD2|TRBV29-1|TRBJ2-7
TGCAGCGTGCAACAGGGCAAGCGGGAGCGGCAGTACTTC
CSVQQGKRERQYF
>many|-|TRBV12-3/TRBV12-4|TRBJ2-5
TGTGCCAGCAGTTTAAAGGGCCAAGAGACCCAGTACTTC
CASSLKGQETQYF
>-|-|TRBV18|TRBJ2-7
TGTGCCAGCTCACCCCTGGCTCAGGACTTCACCTACGAGCAGTACTTC
CASSPLAQDFTYEQYF
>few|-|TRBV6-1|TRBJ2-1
TGTGCCAGCAGTGAGTTGGGGAATGAGCAGTTCTTC
CASSELGNEQFF
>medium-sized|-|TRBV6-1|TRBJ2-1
TGTGCCAGCAGCACGTTAAGGGGTGCGGAGCAGTTCTTC
CASSTLRGAEQFF
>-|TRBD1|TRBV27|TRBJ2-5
TGTGCCAGCAGTTTATCGAAGGGGGCTGAGGAGACCCAGTACTTC
CASSLSKGAEETQYF
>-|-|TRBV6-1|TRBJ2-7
TGTGCCAGCACAGGGGGGACAGTATACAATGAGCAGTACTTC
CASTGGTVYNEQYF
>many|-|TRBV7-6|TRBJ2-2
TGTGCCAGCAGCTTTCGTGGGAACACCGGGGAGCTGTTTTTT
CASSFRGNTGELFF
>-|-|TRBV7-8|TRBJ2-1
TGTGCCAGCAGCGCCCGGTTACAGGGTACGGACAATGAGCAGTTCTTC
CASSARLQGTDNEQFF
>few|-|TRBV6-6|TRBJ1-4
TGTGCCAGCAGTTACCAGCGGGAGGCAGATGAAAAACTGTTTTTT
CASSYQREADEKLFF
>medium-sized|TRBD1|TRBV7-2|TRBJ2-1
TGTGCCAGCAGCCTCCGGGACAGGGGGCACAATGAGCAGTTCTTC
CASSLRDRGHNEQFF
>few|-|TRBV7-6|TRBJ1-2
TGTGCCAGCAGCTTAGAGCAGGGGTTCTATGGCTACACCTTC
CASSLEQGFYGYTF
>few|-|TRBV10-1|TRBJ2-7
TGCGCCAGCAGTGAGGACAGGAGGGGCATCCGCGAGCAGTACTTC
CASSEDRRGIREQYF
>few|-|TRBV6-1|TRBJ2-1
TGTGCCAGCAGTGACTCTACTGGATACGAGCAGTTCTTC
CASSDSTGYEQFF
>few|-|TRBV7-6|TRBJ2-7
TGTGCCAGCAGCCCCCCACTAGATACCTACGAGCAGTACTTC
CASSPPLDTYEQYF
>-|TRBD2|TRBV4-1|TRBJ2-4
TGCGCCAGCAGCCAAGGGACTAGCAACATTCAGTACTTC
CASSQGTSNIQYF
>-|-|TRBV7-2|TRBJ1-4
TGTGCCAGCAGCTTCCAGACAGGCCAAGGGGAAAAACTGTTTTTT
CASSFQTGQGEKLFF
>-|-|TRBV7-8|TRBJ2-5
TGTGCCAGCAGCACACTGACTAGGAAGGAGACCCAGTACTTC
CASSTLTRKETQYF
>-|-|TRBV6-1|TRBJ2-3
TGTGTCGGAACACAGGGAGCGGGCGGGAATTCACCCCTCCACTTC
CVGTQGAGGNSPLHF
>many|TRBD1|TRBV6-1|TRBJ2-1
TGTGCCAGCAGACATAGACAGGGGAGGTACAATGAGCAGTTCTTC
CASRHRQGRYNEQFF
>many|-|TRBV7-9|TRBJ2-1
TGTGCCAGCAGCTTAGCGTCCGGGTTGGACGAGCAGTTCTTC
CASSLASGLDEQFF